What follows are 24 T cell receptor beta chains derived from one specimen sequenced in a study of graft-versus-host responses after intestinal transplantation (dated by TCRdb to the early 2020s). Libraries were prepared through the immunoSEQ multiplex PCR assay. TCRdb obtained this table from immuneACCESS and retained in-frame rearrangements with V and J assigned. These tables miss some clones; where compared with another copy, unresolved V genes account for less than half of the shortfall, and the remainder is unexplained. Across this sample there are 65,000 to 100,000 clones, with around 92% seen only once. Clones ranked in the top ten supply roughly 0.37% of the sample. The meaning of the sample's time point label: cells obtained before transplantation from donor or recipient. For these TCRs, the target antigens are not known. The sample in question was unstimulated CD8+ T cells sorted from spleen or lymph node cells, obtained before transplant. These TCRs come from a human donor who was the organ donor for an intestinal transplant.

The chain recombines TRBV27 with TRBJ1-2; D is ambiguous. V lost 6 bases and J 6 bases, leaving 14 bases between the germline ends. Germline V gene lookup returns CDR1 MNHEY and CDR2 SMNVEV (reference sequence). This CDR3 contains 13 residues. The CDR3 protein is CASSPHGGDGYTF. The CDR3 coding sequence is TGTGCCAGCAGCCCGCATGGAGGCGATGGCTACACCTTC.

The CDR3 sequence is CASSNRDLDGYTF. CDR3 DNA sequence: TGTGCCAGCAGTAACAGGGATTTGGATGGCTACACCTTC. The chain uses TRBV6-6 and TRBJ1-2; a weak D match, TRBD1 (6 bases). The CDR3 totals 13 residues. Germline CDR1 reads MNHNY; CDR2 reads SVGAGI (reference sequence). V was cut by 5 bases and J by 6 bases, with 13 bases left in between.

The chain links TRBV27 to TRBJ2-3; 9 positions match TRBD2. The CDR3 extends over 15 amino acids. The V gene's germline CDR1 is MNHEY and CDR2 SMNVEV (reference sequence). Trimming cost V 3 bases and J 1 base; bases outside gene matches: 2. The CDR3 loop reads CASSFWTSGTDTQYF. Written as DNA, the CDR3 is TGTGCCAGCAGTTTCTGGACTAGCGGCACAGATACGCAGTATTTT.

This chain connects TRBV5-4 to TRBJ2-6; 7 bases are shared with TRBD1. The germline V gene encodes CDR1 SGHNT and CDR2 YYREEE (reference sequence). Trimming took 2 bases from V and 0 from J; bases not matched to a gene: 14. The CDR3 has 20 amino acids. CDR3 sequence: CASSFLAGDRVFSGANVLTF. The CDR3 DNA sequence: TGTGCCAGCAGCTTCTTGGCCGGAGACAGGGTTTTCTCTGGGGCCAACGTCCTGACTTTC.

The chain is built from TRBV5-1 and TRBJ1-2; D is uncertain. CDR1 is SGHRS and CDR2 is YFSETQ in the germline V gene. With 0 bases removed from V and 0 bases from J, the gap between germline ends came to 9 bases. The CDR3 has 15 amino acids. The CDR3 loop is CASSLVEGSNYGYTF. The CDR3 nucleotides read TGCGCCAGCAGCTTGGTCGAGGGTTCTAACTATGGCTACACCTTC.

This clone was counted a single time. The V gene is TRBV7-9, the J gene TRBJ1-2, with 7 bases fitting TRBD1. The CDR3 is 16 amino acids. The J segment lost 7 bases and the V segment lost 4 bases, leaving 15 bases of the junction unmatched. Germline-derived CDR1 and CDR2 are SEHNR and FQNEAQ (reference sequence). The CDR3 spells CASSSPWTGLSGGYTF. The CDR3 nucleotides are TGTGCCAGCAGCTCCCCTTGGACAGGCCTTTCGGGTGGCTACACCTTC.

The chain links TRBV7-3 to TRBJ2-5, with unresolved D. This CDR3 contains 15 residues. Germline CDR1 reads SGHTA; CDR2 reads FQGTGA. Trimming took off 1 base at V and 1 base at J, with 10 bases between the two ends. CDR3 residues: CASSLMGGRQETQYF. The CDR3 DNA reads TGTGCCAGCAGCTTAATGGGTGGGCGCCAAGAGACCCAGTACTTC. The full variable domain, its missing parts supplied by reference TRBV7-3 and TRBJ2-5, is GAGVSQTPSNKVTEKGKYVELRCDPISGHTALYWYRQSLGQGPEFLIYFQGTGAADDSGLPNDRFFAVRPEGSVSTLKIQRTERGDSAVYLCASSLMGGRQETQYFGPGTRLLVL.

The chain is built from TRBV19 and TRBJ2-2; 8 bases fit TRBD2. Germline V gene data show CDR1 as LNHDA and CDR2 as SQIVND (reference sequence). The CDR3 has 15 residues. V lost 3 bases, J lost 5 bases, and 5 bases stayed unmatched. The CDR3 protein is CASSMGLVGTGELFF. The DNA of the CDR3 is TGTGCCAGTAGTATGGGACTAGTCGGGACCGGGGAGCTGTTTTTT. Based on the CDR3 plus reference TRBV19 and TRBJ2-2, the full variable domain is DGGITQSPKYLFRKEGQNVTLSCEQNLNHDAMYWYRQDPGQGLRLIYYSQIVNDFQKGDIAEGYSVSREKKESFPLTVTSAQKNPTAFYLCASSMGLVGTGELFFGEGSRLTVL.

This clone was detected once. The chain employs TRBV7-5 and TRBJ2-7; TRBD2 is the table's D call and was not checked against the DNA. TRBV7-5 is an annotated pseudogene. The length of the CDR3 is 18 residues. The CDR3 reads CVRSLVSFSRGTHYEQYF. In DNA, the CDR3 is TGTGTCAGAAGCTTAGTATCCTTTTCCCGGGGGACCCACTACGAGCAGTACTTC.

CDR3 residues: CASSLDASGVPWQFF. The CDR3 nucleotides read TGTGCCAGCAGCTTAGATGCTAGCGGGGTCCCCTGGCAGTTCTTC. This chain links TRBV11-2 with TRBJ2-1; 9 bases line up with TRBD2. Unmatched junction bases numbered 9, after V lost 0 bases and J lost 12 bases. The CDR3 loop spans 15 amino acids. Germline-derived CDR1 and CDR2 are SGHAT and FQNNGV.

The genes are TRBV19 and TRBJ1-1; maybe TRBD1 (6 bases). CDR3 length equals 14 residues. The germline gives CDR1 LNHDA, CDR2 SQIVND (reference sequence). Between the trimmed V and J ends, which lost 5 bases and 5 bases, there was a span of 15 bases. CDR3 coding DNA: TGTGCCAGTAGTCCATCAGGGGAGTGGACTGAAGCTTTCTTT. Translation: CASSPSGEWTEAFF.

This clone came up once. One junction end does not reproduce the germline sequence, and a read error may be involved. The CDR3: CASSRFDRSSYNSPLHF. DNA of the CDR3: TGTGCTAGCAGCCGTTTCGACAGAAGCTCCTATAATTCACCCCTCCACTTT. The chain combines TRBV7-7 with TRBJ1-6; tentatively, D is TRBD1 (5 bases). Germline lookup yields CDR1 SSHAT and CDR2 FNYEAQ (reference sequence). This CDR3 is built from 17 residues.

J is TRBJ2-7 and V is TRBV19, with 8 bases aligning to TRBD1. V was clipped by 5 bases and J by 4 bases; unmatched bases: 13. CDR3 size: 16 residues. Per germline, CDR1 LNHDA and CDR2 SQIVND (reference sequence). The CDR3 loop reads CASSLGQEGGTYEQYF. The CDR3, as DNA: TGTGCCAGTAGTCTGGGACAGGAGGGGGGTACTTACGAGCAGTACTTC. The full variable domain, its missing parts supplied by reference TRBV19 and TRBJ2-7, is DGGITQSPKYLFRKEGQNVTLSCEQNLNHDAMYWYRQDPGQGLRLIYYSQIVNDFQKGDIAEGYSVSREKKESFPLTVTSAQKNPTAFYLCASSLGQEGGTYEQYFGPGTRLTVT.

The chain carries TRBV7-9 and TRBJ2-5, with TRBD2 matching over 9 bases. TRBJ2-7 matches the DNA end more closely, so the J call is doubtful. CDR1 and CDR2 from the germline V gene are SEHNR and FQNEAQ (reference sequence). The length of the CDR3 is 14 residues. The CDR3 protein is CASSHSGGAYEQYF. The CDR3, as DNA: TGTGCCAGCAGCCATAGCGGGGGAGCCTACGAGCAGTACTTC.

J is TRBJ1-2 and V is TRBV27; 7 positions match TRBD1. CDR3 length equals 13 residues. V shed 5 bases and J 2 bases; nucleotides not matched to a gene: 2. Germline V lookup: CDR1 MNHEY, CDR2 SMNVEV (reference sequence). The CDR3 DNA follows: TGTGCCAGCAGTATGGACAGGAACTATGGCTACACCTTC. Encoded protein: CASSMDRNYGYTF.

The chain links TRBV2 to TRBJ1-6; a weak D match, TRBD1 (5 bases). Per the germline V gene, CDR1 is SNHLY and CDR2 is FYNNEI. The CDR3 is made up of 15 amino acids. Between the trimmed V and J ends, which lost 8 bases and 9 bases, there was a span of 20 bases. Here the CDR3 DNA reads TGTGCCAGCGTGGTAAAAAAGGGCGGGGGTTCACCCCTCCACTTT. Amino acids: CASVVKKGGGSPLHF.

This chain joins TRBV4-3 and TRBJ1-6; no clear D. The length of the CDR3 is 19 residues. From germline, CDR1 is LGHNA and CDR2 YSLEER. Trimming took off 0 bases at V and 0 bases at J, with 15 bases between the two ends. The CDR3 is CASSQELGVEGSYNSPLHF. CDR3 nucleotide sequence: TGCGCCAGCAGCCAAGAGTTGGGCGTAGAGGGCTCCTATAATTCACCCCTCCACTTT.

J is TRBJ2-2 and V is TRBV4-3, with TRBD2 matching over 10 bases. J gave up 1 base and V 0 bases, and 2 bases lay outside the gene matches. Germline V CDR1 and CDR2: LGHNA, YSLEER. This CDR3 comprises 17 residues. CDR3 nucleotides: TGCGCCAGCAGCCAAGAACCTAGCGGGGGGAACACCGGGGAGCTGTTTTTT. It specifies CASSQEPSGGNTGELFF.

On this clone itself: A read error may produce the germline difference seen at one junction end. The rearrangement links TRBV30 to TRBJ1-5, with a tentative D call TRBD1 (6 bases). Germline V gene sequence: CDR1 GTSNPN, CDR2 SVGIG (reference sequence). There are 16 residues in the CDR3. This CDR3 reads CAWSLTNWTVNQPQHF. The CDR3 bases are TGTGCCTGGAGTCTCACAAACTGGACAGTTAATCAGCCTCAGCATTTT.

As for this clone: The junction shows a germline mismatch at one end, possibly a read error. This chain connects TRBV7-7 to TRBJ1-1; D is possibly TRBD1 (5 bases). This CDR3 is built from 13 residues. Germline CDR1 SSHAT, CDR2 FNYEAQ (reference sequence). CDR3 in amino acids: CASSWTLNTEAFF. The DNA for the CDR3 is TGTGCTAGCAGCTGGACACTGAACACTGAAGCTTTCTTT.

The genes are TRBV2 and TRBJ2-1, with 12 bases matching TRBD2. In germline, CDR1 is SNHLY, CDR2 FYNNEI. The CDR3 length is 19 residues. The V segment lost 6 bases and the J segment 2 bases; nucleotides outside the gene matches: 14. DNA for the CDR3: TGTGCCAGCAGCTTCGTTGCTAGCGGGGGGGCCAGGACCTACAATGAGCAGTTCTTC. Its protein product is CASSFVASGGARTYNEQFF. The full variable domain, in which reference TRBV2 and TRBJ2-1 provide the parts outside the CDR3, is EPEVTQTPSHQVTQMGQEVILRCVPISNHLYFYWYRQILGQKVEFLVSFYNNEISEKSEIFDDQFSVERPDGSNFTLKIRSTKLEDSAMYFCASSFVASGGARTYNEQFFGPGTRLTVL.

V usage is TRBV18 and J usage is TRBJ2-7; 10 positions agree with TRBD1. CDR3 length equals 16 residues. After removal of 0 bases from V and 1 base from J, the junction contained 3 bases not matched to a gene. The germline V gene has CDR1 KGHSH and CDR2 LQKENI. The CDR3 spells CASSPPGQGLSYEQYF. CDR3 nucleotide sequence: TGTGCCAGCTCACCACCGGGACAGGGGTTATCCTACGAGCAGTACTTC.

The chain has TRBV7-2 and TRBJ2-7, with 7 bases lining up with TRBD2. V shed 4 bases and J 0 bases; nucleotides not matched to a gene: 0. Germline loops: CDR1 SGHTA, CDR2 FQGNSA. The CDR3 sequence is 13 residues long. Here the CDR3 reads CASSWTSSYEQYF. In DNA, the CDR3 is TGTGCCAGCAGCTGGACTAGCTCCTACGAGCAGTACTTC.

The CDR3 reads CASSQARGFNYGYTF. In DNA form, the CDR3 reads TGCGCCAGCAGCCAGGCCAGGGGTTTTAACTATGGCTACACCTTC. The genes are TRBV4-1 and TRBJ1-2; D may be TRBD1 (6 bases). The CDR3 sequence is 15 residues long. V lost 3 bases and J lost 1, with 12 bases in between. The germline V gene encodes CDR1 MGHRA and CDR2 YSYEKL.